These 2 T cell receptor beta chains were all obtained from the same sample, sequenced in a study of human T cells and chemical hapten exposure. The time point here: pre-sensitization, week 0. Treatment here: therapeutic diphenylcyclopropenone sensitization with weekly scalp DPC. TCRdb fed the RACE reads into MiXCR, producing one record per CDR3 protein. Of tens of thousands of distinct CDR3 sequences detected, around 9.5% appear once; the ten largest clones hold roughly 3.5%. This sample comprised whole blood, obtained in connection with sensitization to the hapten diphenylcyclopropenone (DPC). Every receptor here comes from a woman aged 40 to 55 with alopecia areata. Some clones in this sample may be carry-over from other donors' samples.

In this sample, this clonotype turned up many times. The CDR3 DNA reads as TGTGCCAGCAGGGACAGCGCCTATGGCTACACCTTC. Translating it yields CASRDSAYGYTF. The chain couples TRBV6-2 or TRBV6-3 to TRBJ1-2; a weak D match, TRBD1 (6 bases). V dropped 6 bases and J dropped 4 bases, with 9 bases sitting between them. Germline CDR1 MNHEY, CDR2 SVGEGT. This CDR3 spans 12 amino acids.

The chain couples TRBV12-3 or TRBV12-4 to TRBJ2-1, with TRBD2 matching 7 bases. The length of the CDR3 is 14 residues. The trim removed 6 bases at V and 8 bases at J, leaving 10 bases unmatched. The CDR3 nucleotides are TGTGCCAGCAGCAACAGACTAGCATGGGATGAGCAGTTCTTC. Protein product: CASSNRLAWDEQFF.